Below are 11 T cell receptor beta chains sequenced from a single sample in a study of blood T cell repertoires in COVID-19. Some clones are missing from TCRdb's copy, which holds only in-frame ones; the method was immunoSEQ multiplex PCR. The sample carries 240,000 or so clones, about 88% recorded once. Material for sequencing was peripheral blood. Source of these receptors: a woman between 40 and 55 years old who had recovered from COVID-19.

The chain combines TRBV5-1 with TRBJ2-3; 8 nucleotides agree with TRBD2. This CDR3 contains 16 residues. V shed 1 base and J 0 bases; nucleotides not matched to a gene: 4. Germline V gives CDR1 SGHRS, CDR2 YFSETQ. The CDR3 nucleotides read TGCGCCAGCAGCTTGCGAGCGGGAGTTAGCACAGATACGCAGTATTTT. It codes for CASSLRAGVSTDTQYF. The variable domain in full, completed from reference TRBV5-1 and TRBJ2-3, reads KAGVTQTPRYLIKTRGQQVTLSCSPISGHRSVSWYQQTPGQGLQFLFEYFSETQRNKGNFPGRFSGRQFSNSRSEMNVSTLELGDSALYLCASSLRAGVSTDTQYFGPGTRLTVL.

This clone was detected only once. DNA for the CDR3: TGTGCCAGCAGTTTCAGGGATCACGAAAAACTGTTTTTT. It is translated as CASSFRDHEKLFF. This chain uses TRBV28 with TRBJ1-4; D perhaps matches TRBD1 (5 bases). Germline lookup yields CDR1 MDHEN and CDR2 SYDVKM. Trimming removed 3 bases from V and 8 bases from J, with 10 bases in between. The CDR3 extends over 13 amino acids.

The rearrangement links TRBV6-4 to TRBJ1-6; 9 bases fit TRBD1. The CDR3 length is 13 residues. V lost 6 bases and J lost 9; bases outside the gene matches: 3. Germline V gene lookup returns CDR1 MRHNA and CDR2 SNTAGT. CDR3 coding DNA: TGTGCCAGCAGGGGACAGGGCGGTTCACCCCTCCACTTT. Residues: CASRGQGGSPLHF.

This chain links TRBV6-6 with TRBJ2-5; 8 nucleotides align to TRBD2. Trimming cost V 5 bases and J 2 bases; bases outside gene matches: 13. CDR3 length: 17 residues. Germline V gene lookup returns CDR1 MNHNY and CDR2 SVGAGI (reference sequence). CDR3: CASSPHQAGAGQETQYF. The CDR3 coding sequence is TGTGCCAGCAGTCCCCACCAAGCGGGAGCGGGACAAGAGACCCAGTACTTC.

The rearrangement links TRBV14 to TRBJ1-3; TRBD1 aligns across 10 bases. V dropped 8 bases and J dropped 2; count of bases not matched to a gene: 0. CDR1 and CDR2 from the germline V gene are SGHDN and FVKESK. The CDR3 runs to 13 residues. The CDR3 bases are TGTGCCAGCGGGACAGGGGCTGGAAACACCATATATTTT. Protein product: CASGTGAGNTIYF.

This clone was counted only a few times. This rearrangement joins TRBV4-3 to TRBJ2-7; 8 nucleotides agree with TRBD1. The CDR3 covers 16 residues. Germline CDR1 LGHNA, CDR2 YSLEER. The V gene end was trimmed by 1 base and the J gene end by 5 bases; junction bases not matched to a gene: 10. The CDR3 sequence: CASSQGETGDPDEQYV. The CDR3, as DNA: TGCGCCAGCAGCCAAGGGGAGACAGGGGACCCCGACGAGCAGTACGTC.

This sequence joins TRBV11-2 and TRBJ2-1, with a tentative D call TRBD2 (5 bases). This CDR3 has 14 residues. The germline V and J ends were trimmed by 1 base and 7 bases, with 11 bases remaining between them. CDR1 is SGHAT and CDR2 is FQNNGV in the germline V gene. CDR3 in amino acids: CASSLGPGGNEQFF. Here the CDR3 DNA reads TGTGCCAGCAGCTTAGGCCCGGGCGGGAATGAGCAGTTCTTC.

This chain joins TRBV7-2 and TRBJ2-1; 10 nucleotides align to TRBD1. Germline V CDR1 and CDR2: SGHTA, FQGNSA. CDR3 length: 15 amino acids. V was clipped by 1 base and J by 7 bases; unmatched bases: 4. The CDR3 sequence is CASSLGGQGRNEQFF. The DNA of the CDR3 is TGTGCCAGCAGCTTAGGGGGACAGGGGAGGAATGAGCAGTTCTTC.

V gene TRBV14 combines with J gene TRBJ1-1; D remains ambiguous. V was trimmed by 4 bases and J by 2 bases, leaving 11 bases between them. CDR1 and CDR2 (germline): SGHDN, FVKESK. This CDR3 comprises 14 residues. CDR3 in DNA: TGTGCCAGCAGCCCACGGACGGGAAACACTGAAGCTTTCTTT. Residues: CASSPRTGNTEAFF.

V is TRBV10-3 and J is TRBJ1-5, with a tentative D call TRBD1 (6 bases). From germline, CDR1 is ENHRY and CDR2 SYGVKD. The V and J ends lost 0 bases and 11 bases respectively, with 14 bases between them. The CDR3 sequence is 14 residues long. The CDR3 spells CAISESPGARAQHF. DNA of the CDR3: TGTGCCATCAGTGAGTCCCCAGGGGCCCGGGCCCAGCATTTT.

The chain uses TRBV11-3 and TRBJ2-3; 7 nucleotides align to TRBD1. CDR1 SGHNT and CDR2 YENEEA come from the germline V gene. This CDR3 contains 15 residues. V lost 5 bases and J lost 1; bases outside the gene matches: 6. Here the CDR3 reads CASSPRDSRTDTQYF. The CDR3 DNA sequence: TGTGCCAGCAGCCCCCGGGACAGCCGCACAGATACGCAGTATTTT.